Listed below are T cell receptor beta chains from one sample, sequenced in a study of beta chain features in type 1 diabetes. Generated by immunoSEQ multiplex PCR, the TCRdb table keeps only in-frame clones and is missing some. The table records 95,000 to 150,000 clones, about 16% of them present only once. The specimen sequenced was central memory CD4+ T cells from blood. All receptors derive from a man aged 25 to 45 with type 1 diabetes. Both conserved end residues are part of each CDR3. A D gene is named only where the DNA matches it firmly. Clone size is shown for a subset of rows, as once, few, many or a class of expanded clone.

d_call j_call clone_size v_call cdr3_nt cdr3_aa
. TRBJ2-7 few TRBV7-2 TGTGCCAGCAGTCTAAACCAGGGTTACGAGCAGTACTTC CASSLNQGYEQYF
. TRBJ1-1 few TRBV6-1 TGTGCCAGCAGGAACGGACAGAACACTGAAGCTTTCTTT CASRNGQNTEAFF
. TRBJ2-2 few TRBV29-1 TGCAGCGCCAGGGTTACCGGGGAGCTGTTTTTT CSARVTGELFF
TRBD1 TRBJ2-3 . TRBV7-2 TGTGCCAGCGCGCTGAGGGACAGGGCCCGCACAGATACGCAGTATTTT CASALRDRARTDTQYF
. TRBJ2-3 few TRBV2 TGTGCCAGCAGTGAAGGGCAGGGAAGCACAGATACGCAGTATTTT CASSEGQGSTDTQYF
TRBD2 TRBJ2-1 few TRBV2 TGTGCCAGCAGTGAAATGAGACTAGCGGGGGGGCGCGAGCAGTTCTTC CASSEMRLAGGREQFF
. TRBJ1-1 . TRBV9 TGTGCCAGCAGCGTAGTCAGCGAGAACACTGAAGCTTTCTTT CASSVVSENTEAFF
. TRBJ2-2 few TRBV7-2 TGTGCCAGCAGCTTAGGCGTTCGCAGGGTGGCCGGGGAGCTGTTTTTT CASSLGVRRVAGELFF
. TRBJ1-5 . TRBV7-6 TGTGCCAGCAGCCCCGGGGGTAGCAATCAGCCCCAGCATTTT CASSPGGSNQPQHF
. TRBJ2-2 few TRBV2 TGTGCCAGCAGTCCGACACCCGGGGAGCTGTTTTTT CASSPTPGELFF